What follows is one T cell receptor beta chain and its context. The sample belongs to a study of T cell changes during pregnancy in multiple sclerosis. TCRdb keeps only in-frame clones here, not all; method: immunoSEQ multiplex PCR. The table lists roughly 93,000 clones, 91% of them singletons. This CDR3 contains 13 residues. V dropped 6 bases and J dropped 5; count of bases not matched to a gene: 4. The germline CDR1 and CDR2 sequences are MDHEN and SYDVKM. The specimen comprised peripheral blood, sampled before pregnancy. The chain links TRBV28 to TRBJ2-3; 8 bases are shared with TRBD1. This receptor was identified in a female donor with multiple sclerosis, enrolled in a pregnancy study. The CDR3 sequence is CASRAGGIDTQYF. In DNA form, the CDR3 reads TGTGCCAGCAGGGCAGGGGGCATAGATACGCAGTATTTT. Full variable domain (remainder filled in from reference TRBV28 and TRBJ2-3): DVKVTQSSRYLVKRTGEKVFLECVQDMDHENMFWYRQDPGLGLRLIYFSYDVKMKEKGDIPEGYSVSREKKERFSLILESASTNQTSMYLCASRAGGIDTQYFGPGTRLTVL.